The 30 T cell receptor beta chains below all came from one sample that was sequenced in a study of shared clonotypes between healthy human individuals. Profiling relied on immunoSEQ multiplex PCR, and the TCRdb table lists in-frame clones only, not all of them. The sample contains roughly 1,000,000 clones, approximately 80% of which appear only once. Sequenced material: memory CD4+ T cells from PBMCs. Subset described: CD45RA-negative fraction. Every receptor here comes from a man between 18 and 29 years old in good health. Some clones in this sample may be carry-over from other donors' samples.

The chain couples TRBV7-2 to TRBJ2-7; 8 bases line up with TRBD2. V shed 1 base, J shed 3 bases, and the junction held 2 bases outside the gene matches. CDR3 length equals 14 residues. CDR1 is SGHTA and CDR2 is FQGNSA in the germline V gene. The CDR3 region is CASSLGLAIYEQYF. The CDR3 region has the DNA TGTGCCAGCAGCTTAGGACTAGCGATCTACGAGCAGTACTTC.

The CDR3 protein is CASSARTSGIGDTQYF. DNA of the CDR3: TGTGCCAGCAGCGCCCGGACTAGCGGGATAGGAGATACGCAGTATTTT. The chain combines TRBV9 with TRBJ2-3; 12 nucleotides align to TRBD2. The V and J ends lost 3 bases and 5 bases, in that order; junction bases with no gene match: 7. The CDR3 runs 16 residues. The germline V gene has CDR1 SGDLS and CDR2 YYNGEE.

The CDR3 loop reads CASSLEAGAGNTIYF. CDR3 nucleotide sequence: TGTGCCAGCAGCTTAGAGGCAGGGGCTGGAAACACCATATATTTT. The V and J genes are TRBV11-2 and TRBJ1-3, with D tentatively TRBD1 (6 bases). Germline assignment: CDR1 SGHAT and CDR2 FQNNGV. CDR3 size: 15 residues. V dropped 0 bases and J dropped 2 bases, with 8 bases sitting between them.

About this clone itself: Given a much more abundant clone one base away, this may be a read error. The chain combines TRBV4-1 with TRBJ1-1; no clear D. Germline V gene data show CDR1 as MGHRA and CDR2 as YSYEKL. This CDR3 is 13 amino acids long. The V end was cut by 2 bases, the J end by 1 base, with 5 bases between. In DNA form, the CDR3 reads TGCGCCAGCAGCCAATACAGGAACACTGAAGCTTTCTTT. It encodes CASSQYRNTEAFF.

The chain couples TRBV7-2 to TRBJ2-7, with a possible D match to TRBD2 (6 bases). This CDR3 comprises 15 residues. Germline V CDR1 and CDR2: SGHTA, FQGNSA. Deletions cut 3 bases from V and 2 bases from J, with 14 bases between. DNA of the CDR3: TGTGCCAGCAGCTTGAACGGGAGAATGGCCTACGAGCAGTACTTC. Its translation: CASSLNGRMAYEQYF.

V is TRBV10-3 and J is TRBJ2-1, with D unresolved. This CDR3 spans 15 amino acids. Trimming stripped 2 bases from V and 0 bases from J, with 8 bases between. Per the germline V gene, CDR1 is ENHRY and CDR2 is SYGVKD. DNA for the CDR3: TGTGCCATCAGTGAGGGCGGTAGCTCCTACAATGAGCAGTTCTTC. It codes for CAISEGGSSYNEQFF.

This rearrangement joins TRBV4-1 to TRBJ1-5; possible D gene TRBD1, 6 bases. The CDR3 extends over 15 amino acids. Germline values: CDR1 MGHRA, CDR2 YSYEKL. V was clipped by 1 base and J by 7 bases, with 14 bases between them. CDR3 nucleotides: TGCGCCAGCAGCCAAGGGGGGCAGGGCTACCAGCCCCAGCATTTT. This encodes CASSQGGQGYQPQHF.

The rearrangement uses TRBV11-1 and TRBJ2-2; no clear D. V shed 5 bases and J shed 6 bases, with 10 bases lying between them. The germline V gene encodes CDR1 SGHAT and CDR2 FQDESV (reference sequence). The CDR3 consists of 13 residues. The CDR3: CASSEPAAGELFF. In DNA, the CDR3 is TGTGCCAGCAGCGAGCCGGCGGCCGGGGAGCTGTTTTTT.

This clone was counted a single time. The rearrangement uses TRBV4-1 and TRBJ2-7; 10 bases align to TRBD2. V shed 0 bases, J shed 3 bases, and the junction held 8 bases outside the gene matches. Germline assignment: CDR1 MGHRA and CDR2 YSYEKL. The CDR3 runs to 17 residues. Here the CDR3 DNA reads TGCGCCAGCAGCCAAGATCCCGGCCTAGCGGGGGACTACGAGCAGTACTTC. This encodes CASSQDPGLAGDYEQYF.

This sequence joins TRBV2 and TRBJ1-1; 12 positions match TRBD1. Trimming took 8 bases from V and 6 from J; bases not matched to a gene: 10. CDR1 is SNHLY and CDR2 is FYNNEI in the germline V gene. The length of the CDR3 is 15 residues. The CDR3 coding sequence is TGTGCCAGCGGGTCGGGACAGGGGGCTTGGGCTGAAGCTTTCTTT. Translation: CASGSGQGAWAEAFF.

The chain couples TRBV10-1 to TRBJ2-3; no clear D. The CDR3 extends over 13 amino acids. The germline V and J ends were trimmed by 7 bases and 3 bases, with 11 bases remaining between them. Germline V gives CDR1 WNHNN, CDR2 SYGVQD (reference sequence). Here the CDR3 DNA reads TGCGCCAGCAAGGCTAGGCCAACAGATACGCAGTATTTT. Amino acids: CASKARPTDTQYF.

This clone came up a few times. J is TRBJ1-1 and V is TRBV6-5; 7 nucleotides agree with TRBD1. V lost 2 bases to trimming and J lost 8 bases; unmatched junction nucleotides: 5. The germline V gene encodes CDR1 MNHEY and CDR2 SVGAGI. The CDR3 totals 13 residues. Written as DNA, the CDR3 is TGTGCCAGCAGTTACAGAAAACAGGGGGAAGCTTTCTTT. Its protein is CASSYRKQGEAFF.

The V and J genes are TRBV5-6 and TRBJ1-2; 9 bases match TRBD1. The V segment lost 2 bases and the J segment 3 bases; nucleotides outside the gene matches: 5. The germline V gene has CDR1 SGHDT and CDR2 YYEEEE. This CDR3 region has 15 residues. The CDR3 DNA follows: TGTGCCAGCAGCTTTGAGGGGGACAGGGACTATGGCTACACCTTC. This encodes CASSFEGDRDYGYTF.

DNA for the CDR3: TGTGCCAGCAGTTTAGATCGTCGGCAGGGTGGGGGCTACACCTTC. Protein sequence: CASSLDRRQGGGYTF. The chain joins TRBV27 to TRBJ1-2, with D tentatively TRBD1 (5 bases). The V and J ends lost 2 bases and 8 bases respectively, with 18 bases between them. There are 15 residues in the CDR3. Germline CDR1 MNHEY, CDR2 SMNVEV (reference sequence).

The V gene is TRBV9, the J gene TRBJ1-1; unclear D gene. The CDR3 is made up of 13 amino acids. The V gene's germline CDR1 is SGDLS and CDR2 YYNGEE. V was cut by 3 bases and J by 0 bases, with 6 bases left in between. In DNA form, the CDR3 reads TGTGCCAGCAGCGGGGGTCTGAACACTGAAGCTTTCTTT. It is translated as CASSGGLNTEAFF.

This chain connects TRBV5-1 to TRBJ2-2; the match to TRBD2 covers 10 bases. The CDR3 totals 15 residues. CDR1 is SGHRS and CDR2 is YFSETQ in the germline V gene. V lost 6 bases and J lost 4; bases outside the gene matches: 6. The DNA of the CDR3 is TGCGCCAGCATCCAACTAGCGGGATCCACCGGGGAGCTGTTTTTT. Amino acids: CASIQLAGSTGELFF.

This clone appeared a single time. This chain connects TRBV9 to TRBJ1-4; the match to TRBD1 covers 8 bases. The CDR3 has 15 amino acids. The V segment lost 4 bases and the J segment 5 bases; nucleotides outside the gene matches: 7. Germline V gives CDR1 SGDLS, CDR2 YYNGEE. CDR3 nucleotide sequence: TGTGCCAGCAGCACCCCGGACAGGGTGAATGAAAAACTGTTTTTT. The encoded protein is CASSTPDRVNEKLFF. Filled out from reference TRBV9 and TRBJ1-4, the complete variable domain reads DSGVTQTPKHLITATGQRVTLRCSPRSGDLSVYWYQQSLDQGLQFLIQYYNGEERAKGNILERFSAQQFPDLHSELNLSSLELGDSALYFCASSTPDRVNEKLFFGSGTQLSVL.

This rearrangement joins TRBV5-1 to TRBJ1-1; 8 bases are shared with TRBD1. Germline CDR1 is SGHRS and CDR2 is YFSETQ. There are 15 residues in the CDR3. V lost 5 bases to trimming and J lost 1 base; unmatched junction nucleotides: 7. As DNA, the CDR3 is TGCGCCAGCAGATTTATGACAGGGGAGAACACTGAAGCTTTCTTT. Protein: CASRFMTGENTEAFF.

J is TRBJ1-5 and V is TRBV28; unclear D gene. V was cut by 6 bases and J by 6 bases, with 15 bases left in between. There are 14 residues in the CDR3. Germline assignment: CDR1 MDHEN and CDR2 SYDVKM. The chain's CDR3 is CASSGQIEVQPQHF. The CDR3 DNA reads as TGTGCCAGCAGCGGCCAGATTGAGGTTCAGCCCCAGCATTTT.

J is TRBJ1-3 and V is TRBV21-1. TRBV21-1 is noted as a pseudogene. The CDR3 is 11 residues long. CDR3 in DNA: TGTGCCAGCAGCAAACCGAACACCATATATTTT. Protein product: CASSKPNTIYF.

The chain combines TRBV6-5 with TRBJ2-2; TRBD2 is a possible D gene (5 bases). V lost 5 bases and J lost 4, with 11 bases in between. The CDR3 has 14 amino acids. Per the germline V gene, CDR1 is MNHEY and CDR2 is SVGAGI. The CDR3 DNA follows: TGTGCCAGCAGTCGGACTTTGGGCACCGGGGAGCTGTTTTTT. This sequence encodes CASSRTLGTGELFF.

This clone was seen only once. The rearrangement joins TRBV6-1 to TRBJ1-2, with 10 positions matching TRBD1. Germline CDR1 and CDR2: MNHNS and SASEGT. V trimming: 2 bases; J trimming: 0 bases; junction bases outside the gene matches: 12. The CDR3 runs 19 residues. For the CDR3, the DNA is TGTGCCAGCAGTGAACCCCTGATGGACAGGGGGGACTCTAACTATGGCTACACCTTC. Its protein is CASSEPLMDRGDSNYGYTF.

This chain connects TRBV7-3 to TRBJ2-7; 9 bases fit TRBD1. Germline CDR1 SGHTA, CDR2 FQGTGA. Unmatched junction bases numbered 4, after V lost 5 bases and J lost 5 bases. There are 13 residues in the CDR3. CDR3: CASSPRTGDEQYF. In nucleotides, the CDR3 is TGTGCCAGCAGCCCCAGGACAGGGGACGAGCAGTACTTC. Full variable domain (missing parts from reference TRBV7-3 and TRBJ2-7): GAGVSQTPSNKVTEKGKYVELRCDPISGHTALYWYRQSLGQGPEFLIYFQGTGAADDSGLPNDRFFAVRPEGSVSTLKIQRTERGDSAVYLCASSPRTGDEQYFGPGTRLTVT.

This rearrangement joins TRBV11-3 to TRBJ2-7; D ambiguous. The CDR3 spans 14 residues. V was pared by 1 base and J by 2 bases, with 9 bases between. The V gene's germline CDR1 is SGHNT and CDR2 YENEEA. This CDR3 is CASSLGPDTYEQYF. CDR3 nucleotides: TGTGCCAGCAGCTTAGGCCCTGACACCTACGAGCAGTACTTC.

The CDR3 DNA sequence: TGTGCCAGCAGTGACCAGCCAAACTCCTACGAGCAGTACTTC. Protein product: CASSDQPNSYEQYF. V and J are TRBV6-1 and TRBJ2-7; no definite D call. The CDR3 loop spans 14 amino acids. The ends were cut back, 3 bases at V and 0 bases at J, with 9 bases in the middle. The germline gives CDR1 MNHNS, CDR2 SASEGT.

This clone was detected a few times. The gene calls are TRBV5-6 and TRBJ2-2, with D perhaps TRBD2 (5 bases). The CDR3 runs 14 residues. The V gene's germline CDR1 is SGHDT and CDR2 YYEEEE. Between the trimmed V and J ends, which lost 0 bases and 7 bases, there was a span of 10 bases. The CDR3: CASSLDTGSGELFF. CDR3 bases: TGTGCCAGCAGCTTGGACACGGGGAGCGGGGAGCTGTTTTTT.

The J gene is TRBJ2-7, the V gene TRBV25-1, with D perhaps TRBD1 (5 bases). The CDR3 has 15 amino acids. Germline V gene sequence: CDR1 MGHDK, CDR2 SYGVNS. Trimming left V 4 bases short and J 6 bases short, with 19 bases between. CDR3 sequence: CASSGPGLRVFEQYF. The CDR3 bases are TGTGCCAGCAGTGGGCCGGGCCTCAGGGTTTTCGAGCAGTACTTC.

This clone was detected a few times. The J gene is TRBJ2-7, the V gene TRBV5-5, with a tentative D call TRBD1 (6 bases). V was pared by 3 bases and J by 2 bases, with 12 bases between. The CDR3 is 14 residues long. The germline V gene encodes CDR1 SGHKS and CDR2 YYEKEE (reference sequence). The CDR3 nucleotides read TGTGCCAGCAGCTCACCGGGACAAGCCTACGAGCAGTACTTC. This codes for CASSSPGQAYEQYF.

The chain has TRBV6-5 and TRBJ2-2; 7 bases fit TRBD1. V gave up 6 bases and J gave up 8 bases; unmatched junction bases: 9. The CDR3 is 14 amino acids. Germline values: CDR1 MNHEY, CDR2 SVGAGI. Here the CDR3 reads CASRGPGQLGELFF. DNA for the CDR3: TGTGCCAGCAGAGGACCGGGACAGCTAGGGGAGCTGTTTTTT.

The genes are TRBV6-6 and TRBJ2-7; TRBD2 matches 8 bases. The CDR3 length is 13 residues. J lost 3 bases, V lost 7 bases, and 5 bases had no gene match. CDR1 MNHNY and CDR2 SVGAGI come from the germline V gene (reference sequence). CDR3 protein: CASTVAGIYEQYF. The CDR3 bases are TGTGCCAGCACTGTAGCGGGGATCTACGAGCAGTACTTC.